Following are 23 T cell receptor beta chains from one sample sequenced in a study of T cell responses to AZD1222 COVID-19 vaccine. Assay used: immunoSEQ multiplex PCR; TCRdb lists only in-frame clones, some missing. The profile shows roughly 120,000 clones, 80% to 95% of them singletons. The starting material was peripheral blood, obtained 28 days after the second dose of the MenACWY control vaccine. Source of these receptors: an adult who received the MenACWY meningococcal vaccine as a control.

The chain is built from TRBV11-2 and TRBJ1-2; 7 bases are shared with TRBD1. CDR3 size: 13 residues. V shed 7 bases and J 4 bases; nucleotides not matched to a gene: 6. Germline-derived CDR1 and CDR2 are SGHAT and FQNNGV. The CDR3 bases are TGTGCCAGCACCCCGACAGGGAGCTATGGCTACACCTTC. Residues: CASTPTGSYGYTF.

The V call is TRBV3-1 (or the pseudogene TRBV3-2), the J call TRBJ2-2; maybe TRBD2 (7 bases). The CDR3 loop spans 17 amino acids. V was clipped by 2 bases and J by 6 bases, with 19 bases between them. The germline V gene has CDR1 LGHDT and CDR2 YNNKEL (reference sequence). The CDR3 region has the DNA TGTGCCAGCAGCCAAAGACTTCCGGGGGCGGGAGCCGGGGAGCTGTTTTTT. Protein product: CASSQRLPGAGAGELFF.

This clone appeared a few times. The V gene is TRBV5-4, the J gene TRBJ1-1, with D unresolved. Germline CDR1 is SGHNT and CDR2 is YYREEE (reference sequence). V was clipped by 8 bases and J by 2 bases, with 10 bases between them. The CDR3 is 12 residues long. CDR3 amino acids: CASGGTNTEAFF. The CDR3, as DNA: TGTGCCAGTGGTGGCACAAACACTGAAGCTTTCTTT.

The genes are TRBV11-2 and TRBJ1-1, with D unresolved. V gave up 1 base and J gave up 3 bases, with 9 bases separating them. The germline gives CDR1 SGHAT, CDR2 FQNNGV. This CDR3 has 14 residues. For the CDR3, the DNA is TGTGCCAGCAGCTTAGGTAGCGAGGACACTGAAGCTTTCTTT. It codes for CASSLGSEDTEAFF.

V gene TRBV2 combines with J gene TRBJ2-5; D possibly matches TRBD1 or TRBD2 (7 bases each). CDR3 size: 15 residues. Looked up from germline, CDR1 is SNHLY and CDR2 is FYNNEI. V shed 5 bases and J shed 2 bases, with 15 bases lying between them. The CDR3 spells CASSTPGGAQETQYF. In nucleotides, the CDR3 is TGTGCCAGCAGTACCCCAGGGGGGGCACAAGAGACCCAGTACTTC.

The chain uses TRBV27 and TRBJ2-7; 11 bases agree with TRBD2. Trimming at V came to 0 bases and at J to 0 bases, leaving 7 bases not matched to a gene. CDR3 size: 18 residues. Per germline, CDR1 MNHEY and CDR2 SMNVEV (reference sequence). The CDR3 bases are TGTGCCAGCAGTTTATCTTTTCCTAGCGGGAGGCTCTCCTACGAGCAGTACTTC. It is translated as CASSLSFPSGRLSYEQYF.

V and J are TRBV4-1 and TRBJ1-1, with a tentative D call TRBD1 (5 bases). Germline V gene sequence: CDR1 MGHRA, CDR2 YSYEKL. V was cut by 5 bases and J by 4 bases, with 14 bases left in between. The CDR3 sequence is 14 residues long. CDR3: CASSEQAAPTEAFF. The CDR3 DNA is TGCGCCAGCAGCGAACAGGCCGCCCCCACTGAAGCTTTCTTT.

The chain employs TRBV4-2 and TRBJ1-6; D remains ambiguous. Germline loops: CDR1 LGHNA, CDR2 YNFKEQ. Trimming removed 0 bases at V and 9 bases at J, with 12 bases between. There are 15 residues in the CDR3. CDR3 nucleotide sequence: TGTGCCAGCAGCCAAGATCGTCAGGTTAGTTCACCCCTCCACTTT. This translates into CASSQDRQVSSPLHF.

This sequence joins TRBV27 and TRBJ2-1; maybe TRBD2 (6 bases). Germline V CDR1 and CDR2: MNHEY, SMNVEV (reference sequence). There are 14 residues in the CDR3. V was shortened by 6 bases and J by 6 bases, with 15 bases between the two germline ends. The CDR3 protein is CASSLTRWGNEQFF. Written as DNA, the CDR3 is TGTGCCAGCAGCTTGACTAGGTGGGGCAATGAGCAGTTCTTC.

The rearrangement links TRBV19 to TRBJ1-1; D remains unclear. Looked up from germline, CDR1 is LNHDA and CDR2 is SQIVND (reference sequence). CDR3 length equals 15 residues. Trimming left V 1 base short and J 2 bases short, with 11 bases between. The CDR3 protein is CASSIAIAGNTEAFF. CDR3 nucleotides: TGTGCCAGTAGTATAGCGATAGCCGGAAACACTGAAGCTTTCTTT. Using reference TRBV19 and TRBJ1-1 for the parts outside the CDR3, the full variable domain is DGGITQSPKYLFRKEGQNVTLSCEQNLNHDAMYWYRQDPGQGLRLIYYSQIVNDFQKGDIAEGYSVSREKKESFPLTVTSAQKNPTAFYLCASSIAIAGNTEAFFGQGTRLTVV.

The chain has TRBV15 and TRBJ1-5; 7 nucleotides match TRBD1. The CDR3 contains 18 residues. Germline V gives CDR1 LNHNV, CDR2 YYDKDF (reference sequence). V trimming: 1 base; J trimming: 2 bases; junction bases outside the gene matches: 11. Here the CDR3 DNA reads TGTGCCACCAGCAGAGGTCAGGGGGGAAAGGGGGGCAATCAGCCCCAGCATTTT. Protein sequence: CATSRGQGGKGGNQPQHF.

The genes are TRBV28 and TRBJ1-6, with D maybe TRBD1 (5 bases). The length of the CDR3 is 14 residues. V gave up 8 bases and J gave up 7 bases, with 15 bases separating them. The germline gives CDR1 MDHEN, CDR2 SYDVKM. The CDR3 sequence is CASGTTGGNSPLHF. The CDR3, as DNA: TGTGCCAGCGGCACGACGGGGGGAAATTCACCCCTCCACTTT.

The chain combines TRBV5-8 with TRBJ1-2, with unresolved D. The CDR3 contains 15 residues. Germline V gene data show CDR1 as SGHTS and CDR2 as YDEGEE. Deletions cut 1 base from V and 1 base from J, with 11 bases between. The CDR3 loop is CASSLSAALNYGYTF. DNA of the CDR3: TGTGCCAGCAGCTTGAGTGCGGCCCTTAACTATGGCTACACCTTC. Based on the CDR3 plus reference TRBV5-8 and TRBJ1-2, the full variable domain is EAGVTQSPTHLIKTRGQQATLRCSPISGHTSVYWYQQALGLGLQFLLWYDEGEERNRGNFPPRFSGRQFPNYSSELNVNALELEDSALYLCASSLSAALNYGYTFGSGTRLTVV.

The V gene is TRBV5-8, the J gene TRBJ2-2; D uncertain. Germline V gene lookup returns CDR1 SGHTS and CDR2 YDEGEE. Trimming pared 0 bases from V and 5 bases from J, leaving 11 bases between. There are 15 residues in the CDR3. CDR3 in amino acids: CASSLGPYSTGELFF. In DNA, the CDR3 is TGTGCCAGCAGCTTGGGGCCCTACAGTACCGGGGAGCTGTTTTTT.

The chain links TRBV7-6 to TRBJ1-4, with TRBD1 as a possible D gene (5 bases). Germline lookup yields CDR1 SGHVS and CDR2 FNYEAQ. This CDR3 spans 16 amino acids. Trimming stripped 1 base from V and 4 bases from J, with 13 bases between. The CDR3 nucleotides read TGTGCCAGCAGCTTAGGCTCCGGGGCCAGTAATGAAAAACTGTTTTTT. The encoded protein is CASSLGSGASNEKLFF.

The chain joins TRBV5-6 to TRBJ2-5; no firm D call. V was trimmed by 1 base and J by 4 bases, leaving 2 bases between them. This CDR3 contains 11 residues. Germline CDR1 and CDR2: SGHDT and YYEEEE. DNA for the CDR3: TGTGCCAGCAGCTTGACAGAGACCCAGTACTTC. It codes for CASSLTETQYF.

The rearrangement joins TRBV7-6 to TRBJ1-6; 10 nucleotides match TRBD1. CDR1 is SGHVS and CDR2 is FNYEAQ in the germline V gene. Trimming at V came to 1 base and at J to 4 bases, leaving 4 bases not matched to a gene. This CDR3 has 17 residues. CDR3 nucleotide sequence: TGTGCCAGCAGCTTAGGCGGGACAGGGGAATATAATTCACCCCTCCACTTT. It translates to CASSLGGTGEYNSPLHF. Full variable domain (remainder filled in from reference TRBV7-6 and TRBJ1-6): GAGVSQSPRYKVTKRGQDVALRCDPISGHVSLYWYRQALGQGPEFLTYFNYEAQQDKSGLPNDRFSAERPEGSISTLTIQRTEQRDSAMYRCASSLGGTGEYNSPLHFGNGTRLTVT.

This rearrangement joins TRBV7-2 to TRBJ1-5; D unresolved. The CDR3 is 15 residues long. The germline gives CDR1 SGHTA, CDR2 FQGNSA. Trimming cost V 1 base and J 2 bases, with 9 bases left between them. The DNA of the CDR3 is TGTGCCAGCAGCTTAGTGGGGTTGGGCAATCAGCCCCAGCATTTT. Translation gives CASSLVGLGNQPQHF.

The J gene is TRBJ1-1, the V gene TRBV5-4; tentative D call: TRBD1 (5 bases). The V gene lost 4 bases and the J gene lost 4 bases, with 17 bases spanning the gap. The CDR3 covers 15 residues. Germline V gene sequence: CDR1 SGHNT, CDR2 YYREEE (reference sequence). CDR3 in DNA: TGTGCCAGCAGCGGGGGTTCGGCGCGGGGCACTGAAGCTTTCTTT. This encodes CASSGGSARGTEAFF.

The chain carries TRBV28 and TRBJ2-2; D might be TRBD2 (5 bases). The V and J ends lost 7 bases and 2 bases respectively, with 14 bases between them. In germline, CDR1 is MDHEN, CDR2 SYDVKM. The CDR3 covers 15 residues. The CDR3 nucleotides are TGTGCCAGCACCCCGACGGGAAGAAACACCGGGGAGCTGTTTTTT. Translated, it gives CASTPTGRNTGELFF.

The count of this clone is one. This sequence joins TRBV18 and TRBJ2-1; no clear D gene. Trimming stripped 0 bases from V and 4 bases from J, with 10 bases between. CDR1 is KGHSH and CDR2 is LQKENI in the germline V gene. The CDR3 runs 15 residues. The chain's CDR3 is CASSPPGSAYNEQFF. The DNA of the CDR3 is TGTGCCAGCTCACCACCGGGGTCAGCATACAATGAGCAGTTCTTC.

V is TRBV7-9 and J is TRBJ2-1, with D possibly being TRBD1 (7 bases). Trimming stripped 7 bases from V and 9 bases from J, with 10 bases between. From germline, CDR1 is SEHNR and CDR2 FQNEAQ (reference sequence). This CDR3 has 11 residues. The CDR3 nucleotides are TGTGCCAGCAACAGGGGAGGTGAGCAGTTCTTC. The encoded protein is CASNRGGEQFF. Complete variable domain (other parts from reference TRBV7-9 and TRBJ2-1): DTGVSQNPRHKITKRGQNVTFRCDPISEHNRLYWYRQTLGQGPEFLTYFQNEAQLEKSRLLSDRFSAERPKGSFSTLEIQRTEQGDSAMYLCASNRGGEQFFGPGTRLTVL.

The chain joins TRBV5-1 to TRBJ2-5, with 8 bases identical to TRBD1. The junction had 5 bases not matched to a gene; V was cut back by 4 bases and J by 3 bases. The CDR3 runs 14 residues. Germline loops: CDR1 SGHRS, CDR2 YFSETQ. As DNA, the CDR3 is TGCGCCAGCAGCACTGGACAGGGTAAAGAGACCCAGTACTTC. It specifies CASSTGQGKETQYF.